This T cell receptor (beta chain) was documented in a study of T-cell reconstitution after alpha-beta-depleted transplantation in children. Construction of the TCRbeta library involved unique molecular identifiers. TCRdb re-called the PCR reads with MiXCR, one entry per CDR3 protein. The table lists approximately 390,000 distinct CDR3 sequences, approximately 11% of them singletons. This CDR3 comprises 16 residues. The V end was cut by 0 bases, the J end by 2 bases, with 9 bases between. The germline CDR1 and CDR2 sequences are SGHKS and YYEKEE (reference sequence). This sequence was found in a human donor who donated a stem cell graft to a child with acute myeloid leukemia. The input for sequencing was PBMCs from the stem cell graft donor, taken from the stem cell graft. J is TRBJ1-6 and V is TRBV5-5; D is ambiguous. The DNA for the CDR3 is TGTGCCAGCAGCTTGGTCCCAGGTACCTATAATTCACCCCTCCACTTT. Translating gives CASSLVPGTYNSPLHF.